Detailed here is one T cell receptor beta chain. The CDR3 sequence is 16 residues long. With 3 bases clipped from V and 4 bases from J, the junction kept 5 bases outside the gene matches. Germline-derived CDR1 and CDR2 are SGHNT and YENEEA. Everyone who gave samples was a healthy Caucasian. The data stem from a study of identical twins. A template switching step contributed a universal primer site, while unique molecular identifiers were present in the cDNA. TCRdb reprocessed the 5' RACE reads via MiXCR and lists one record per CDR3 protein. The data show some 500,000 distinct CDR3 sequences, about 13% seen once. This sample was also put to use in a study of yellow fever vaccine responses in identical twins.

The genes are TRBV11-3 and TRBJ2-5, with TRBD2 matching 13 bases. The specimen sequenced was CD4+ T cells sorted from blood. The receptor's source is a young woman in good health. The CDR3 spells CASSFGLAGEGETQYF. CDR3 in DNA: TGTGCCAGCAGCTTCGGACTAGCGGGAGAGGGAGAGACCCAGTACTTC.